This TCR beta chain was identified in a study of control samples from healthy donors and cancer patients (dated by TCRdb to about 2020). The receptor library was made with the immunoSEQ multiplex PCR assay. TCRdb took this table from immuneACCESS and kept in-frame rearrangements with V and J called. Such tables lack part of the clones; where checked against another copy, unresolved V genes explain under half of the gap, and the rest is unexplained. This sample's table has entries for approximately 190,000 clones. The ten largest clones take up 2.2% of the sample. As regards this clone: It has no known antigen specificity.

The receptor was derived from a woman aged 25 to 39 in good health. The sequencing input was blood.

Here the CDR3 is given as CATDGRTGSYEQYF. The DNA is as follows: TGTGCCACAGACGGGAGGACAGGGAGCTACGAGCAGTACTTC. In this chain, TRBV28 is recombined with TRBJ2-7; perhaps TRBD1 is the D gene, with 8 bases matching. From cysteine to phenylalanine, the CDR3 is 14 amino acids long. CDR3 DNA only is kept here, 42 bases in frame from base 1. V gives up 10 bases and J gives up 3 bases, and the segment between their germline ends measures 19 bases. As encoded in the germline V gene, CDR1 is MDHEN while CDR2 is SYDVKM. With the portions outside the CDR3 filled from the reference TRBV28 and TRBJ2-7 genes, the complete variable region becomes DVKVTQSSRYLVKRTGEKVFLECVQDMDHENMFWYRQDPGLGLRLIYFSYDVKMKEKGDIPEGYSVSREKKERFSLILESASTNQTSMYLCATDGRTGSYEQYFGPGTRLTVT.